A selection of T cell receptor beta chains follows, all from one sample in a study of blood T cells in healthy people across ages. TCRdb used MiXCR to reprocess the 5' RACE reads, holding one entry per CDR3 protein. The table records roughly 1,700,000 distinct CDR3 sequences, roughly 27% of them present only once. Sequencing was performed on blood. The source of these receptors is a woman in her twenties or thirties in good health. Both conserved end residues are part of each CDR3. The order of the fields is V gene, CDR3 length, D gene, clone size, J gene, CDR3 protein, CDR3 DNA. A D gene is named only where the DNA matches it firmly. The size field is filled for only some rows; it gives once, few, many or a size class.

V gene: TRBV9; CDR3 length: 12; D gene: -; clone size: -; J gene: TRBJ1-1; CDR3 protein: CASSVVAGEAFF; CDR3 DNA: TGTGCCAGCAGCGTAGTGGCAGGTGAAGCTTTCTTT
V gene: TRBV7-2; CDR3 length: 14; D gene: -; clone size: many; J gene: TRBJ2-1; CDR3 protein: CASRPGTRHNEQFF; CDR3 DNA: TGTGCCAGCCGACCCGGGACTCGCCACAATGAGCAGTTCTTC
V gene: TRBV29-1; CDR3 length: 12; D gene: -; clone size: -; J gene: TRBJ2-2; CDR3 protein: CSVRSGSGELFF; CDR3 DNA: TGCAGCGTTAGATCGGGTTCCGGGGAGCTGTTTTTT
V gene: TRBV2; CDR3 length: 13; D gene: -; clone size: -; J gene: TRBJ2-1; CDR3 protein: CASSEAAYNEQFF; CDR3 DNA: TGTGCCAGCAGCGAAGCGGCCTACAATGAGCAGTTCTTC
V gene: TRBV10-3; CDR3 length: 13; D gene: TRBD2; clone size: many; J gene: TRBJ2-5; CDR3 protein: CATRGEGQETQYF; CDR3 DNA: TGTGCCACACGAGGGGAGGGACAAGAGACCCAGTACTTC
V gene: TRBV10-3; CDR3 length: 15; D gene: -; clone size: few; J gene: TRBJ2-1; CDR3 protein: CAISERTRAGNEQFF; CDR3 DNA: TGTGCCATCAGTGAGAGGACAAGGGCGGGAAATGAGCAGTTCTTC
V gene: TRBV5-1; CDR3 length: 15; D gene: TRBD1; clone size: -; J gene: TRBJ1-2; CDR3 protein: CTSSPVLTGDYGYTF; CDR3 DNA: TGCACCAGCAGCCCCGTCCTGACAGGGGACTATGGCTACACCTTC
V gene: TRBV7-6; CDR3 length: 15; D gene: TRBD2; clone size: once; J gene: TRBJ2-1; CDR3 protein: CASSGPSGMVNEQFF; CDR3 DNA: TGTGCCAGCAGTGGGCCTAGCGGGATGGTCAATGAGCAGTTCTTC
V gene: TRBV9; CDR3 length: 15; D gene: TRBD1; clone size: few; J gene: TRBJ2-4; CDR3 protein: CASSVGLGGLDTQYF; CDR3 DNA: TGTGCCAGCAGCGTAGGGCTAGGGGGCCTAGACACTCAGTACTTC
V gene: TRBV7-3; CDR3 length: 14; D gene: -; clone size: -; J gene: TRBJ1-5; CDR3 protein: CASSSQGSGQPQHF; CDR3 DNA: TGTGCCAGCAGCTCCCAGGGTTCGGGGCAGCCCCAGCATTTT